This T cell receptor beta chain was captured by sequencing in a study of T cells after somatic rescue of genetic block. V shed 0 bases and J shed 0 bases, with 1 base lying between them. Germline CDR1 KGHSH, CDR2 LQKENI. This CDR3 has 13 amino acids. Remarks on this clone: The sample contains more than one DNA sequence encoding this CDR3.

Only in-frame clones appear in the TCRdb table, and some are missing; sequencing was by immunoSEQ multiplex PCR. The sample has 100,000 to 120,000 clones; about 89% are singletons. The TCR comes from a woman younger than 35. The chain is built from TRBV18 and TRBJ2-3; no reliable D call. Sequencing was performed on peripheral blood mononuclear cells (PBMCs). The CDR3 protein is CASSPPSTDTQYF. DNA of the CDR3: TGTGCCAGCTCACCACCGAGCACAGATACGCAGTATTTT.